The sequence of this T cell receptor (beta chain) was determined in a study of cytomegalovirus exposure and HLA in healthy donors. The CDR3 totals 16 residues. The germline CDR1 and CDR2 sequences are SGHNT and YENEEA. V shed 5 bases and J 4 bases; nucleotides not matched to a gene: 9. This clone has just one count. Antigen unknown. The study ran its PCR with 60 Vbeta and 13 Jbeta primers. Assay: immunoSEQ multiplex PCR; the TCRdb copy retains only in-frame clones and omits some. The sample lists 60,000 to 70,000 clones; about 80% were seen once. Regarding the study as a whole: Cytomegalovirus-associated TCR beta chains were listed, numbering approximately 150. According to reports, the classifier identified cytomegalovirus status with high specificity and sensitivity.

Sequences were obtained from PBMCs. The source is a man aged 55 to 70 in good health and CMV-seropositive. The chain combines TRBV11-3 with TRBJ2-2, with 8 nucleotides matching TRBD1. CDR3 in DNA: TGTGCCAGCAGCGCCGGACAGGGATGGGGCACCGGGGAGCTGTTTTTT. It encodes CASSAGQGWGTGELFF.